The 2 T cell receptor beta chains given below trace back to one sample, sequenced in a study of cytomegalovirus exposure and HLA in healthy donors. The primer mix had 60 Vbeta and 13 Jbeta primers. TCRdb's copy holds only in-frame clones and misses some; the assay was immunoSEQ multiplex PCR. This sample's table reports more than 200,000 clones. Sequencing was carried out using PBMCs. The receptors shown here come from a woman aged 25 to 45 in good health and CMV-seropositive.

The chain employs TRBV4-1 and TRBJ1-4; D perhaps matches TRBD1 (6 bases). Germline CDR1 reads MGHRA; CDR2 reads YSYEKL. The CDR3 length is 16 residues. V dropped 0 bases and J dropped 0 bases, with 8 bases sitting between them. CDR3 region: CASSQEGGSTNEKLFF. In DNA form, the CDR3 reads TGCGCCAGCAGCCAAGAAGGGGGATCAACTAATGAAAAACTGTTTTTT.

This chain links TRBV11-2 with TRBJ2-1; unclear D gene. V lost 2 bases to trimming and J lost 10 bases, with 18 bases between them. This CDR3 has 15 amino acids. Germline CDR1 SGHAT, CDR2 FQNNGV. CDR3 amino acids: CASSLTKPPKSEQFF. CDR3 nucleotides: TGTGCCAGCAGCTTAACTAAACCCCCCAAGAGCGAGCAGTTCTTC.